The text below deals with one T cell receptor beta chain. The specificity of this receptor is unknown. Base-call qualities are not available, and no considerably larger clone is one nucleotide away. This record belongs to a study of blood T cell repertoires in COVID-19 (dated by TCRdb to 2018 to 2021). Some background on the complete study: Collaborator samples came from the United States, Italy and Spain and covered acute and convalescent phases of COVID-19. The prospective study material was composed of cDNA or gDNA derived from T cells, B-cell-depleted T cells, or PBMCs. Deeply sampled blood TCRbeta repertoires from subjects exposed to, actively infected with, or recovered from COVID-19 were included in the dataset. The repertoires were released in a freely available public database intended as a resource for research on the immune response to SARS-CoV-2. Samples were obtained from the ongoing ImmuneRACE study (first 160 participants) and from 950 to 1,500 subjects provided by 6 global collaborators. Sample metadata almost always included a de-identified subject ID, COVID-19 status, age in years and sex. Where available, HLA class I and class II types were obtained from metadata supplied by the sample provider rather than from assay-based typing.

Collaborating institutions collected whole blood in K2EDTA tubes following their own protocols. For TCRbeta analysis, collaborators shipped samples in one of three forms: frozen whole blood, isolated PBMCs, or DNA extracted from either of those sample types. The immunoSEQ Assay, a bias-controlled multiplex PCR, was used to amplify TCRbeta CDR3 regions from genomic DNA. Processing in the source paper ran as follows. The number of nucleated cells in each sample was estimated from the amplification of reference gene primers within the assay. To quantify the absolute abundance of each unique TCRbeta CDR3 rearrangement, sequence reads were collapsed and filtered. For each sample, productive Simpson clonality was calculated by taking the square root of Simpson's diversity index across productive rearrangements. Entries here come from immuneACCESS through TCRdb and include only in-frame sequences with V and J called. Some clones fail to appear in such tables; in the studies checked, an unresolved V gene covers under half of the shortfall, and the cause of the remainder is unknown. V, J and clone size were drawn from that table, and D and trimming were deduced from the DNA. The sample table holds approximately 240,000 clones, of which 84% were seen once. 15% to 20% of the sample is held by the ten biggest clonotypes.

The trim is 7 bases for V and 5 bases for J, with a gap of 21 bases between the germline ends. Looking up the germline V gene yields CDR1 SGHVS and CDR2 FNYEAQ. The CDR3 runs 15 amino acids, cysteine and phenylalanine included. The sequence is cut down to CDR3 DNA, 45 bases in frame from base 1. Overall study results and their limits: The amount of clinical and demographic metadata varied by source and participant and was provided uncurated.

The sequence came from an elderly woman with active or convalescent COVID-19. This chain is built from TRBV7-6 and TRBJ2-7; there is no confident call for the D gene. Sequencing was done on a sample of peripheral blood. In nucleotide form, the sequence is TGTGCCAGCACCGAATTCGACAAATTGACAAACGAGCAGTACTTC. Its protein product is CASTEFDKLTNEQYF.